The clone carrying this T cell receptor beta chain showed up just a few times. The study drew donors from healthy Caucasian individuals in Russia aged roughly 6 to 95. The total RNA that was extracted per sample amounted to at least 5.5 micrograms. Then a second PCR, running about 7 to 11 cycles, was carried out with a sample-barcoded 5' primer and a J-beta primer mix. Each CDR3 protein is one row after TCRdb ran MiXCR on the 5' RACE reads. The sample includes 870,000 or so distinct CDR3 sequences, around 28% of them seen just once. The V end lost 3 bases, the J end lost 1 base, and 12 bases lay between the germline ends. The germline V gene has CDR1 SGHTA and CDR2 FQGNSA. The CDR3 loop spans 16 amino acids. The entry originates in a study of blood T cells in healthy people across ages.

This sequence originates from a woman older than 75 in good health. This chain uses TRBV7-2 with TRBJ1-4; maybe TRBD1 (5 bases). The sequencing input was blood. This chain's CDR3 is CASSLGRGGTNEKLFF. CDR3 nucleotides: TGTGCCAGCAGCTTGGGAAGGGGAGGAACTAATGAAAAACTGTTTTTT.